These 5 T cell receptor beta chains came from one sample sequenced in a study of vaccination and CD4 T cells after COVID-19. As to treatment: roughly 10-day PBMC culture with coronavirus spike peptide pools or control peptides (ViraFEST assay). The antigens of these receptors remain unknown. The assay that was used to sequence DNA from cultured CD4+ T cells was the Oncomine TCR Beta short-read assay. TCRdb recomputed calls from the PCR reads with MiXCR, one row per CDR3 protein. The sample yields about 7,000 distinct CDR3 sequences, 40% to 65% seen once. Specimen: CD4+ T cells from blood, cultured in vitro. Every receptor here comes from a human donor who had recovered from COVID-19.

V is TRBV20-1 and J is TRBJ2-1, with 8 bases fitting TRBD2. The trim removed 2 bases at V and 7 bases at J, leaving 10 bases unmatched. The CDR3 spans 15 residues. Germline V lookup: CDR1 DFQATT, CDR2 SNEGSKA (reference sequence). The CDR3 DNA reads TGCAGTGCTAGACCGCCCGGGGGGGCCTTTAATGAGCAGTTCTTC. Protein: CSARPPGGAFNEQFF.

This chain links TRBV5-4 with TRBJ2-2; D possibly corresponds to TRBD2 (6 bases). V dropped 5 bases and J dropped 6 bases, with 8 bases sitting between them. CDR3 length equals 12 residues. Looked up from germline, CDR1 is SGHNT and CDR2 is YYREEE (reference sequence). Here the CDR3 DNA reads TGTGCCAGCAGTCGGAGGGCCGGGGAGCTGTTTTTT. Amino acids: CASSRRAGELFF.

The J gene is TRBJ1-5, the V gene TRBV6-5; D is ambiguous. V gave up 2 bases and J gave up 2 bases, with 4 bases separating them. CDR1 is MNHEY and CDR2 is SVGAGI in the germline V gene. The CDR3 is 13 amino acids. Here the CDR3 reads CASSYRGNQPQHF. CDR3 sequence (DNA): TGTGCCAGCAGTTACAGGGGCAATCAGCCCCAGCATTTT.

The chain has TRBV20-1 and TRBJ2-2; D is possibly TRBD1 (5 bases). Per the germline V gene, CDR1 is DFQATT and CDR2 is SNEGSKA (reference sequence). Deletions cut 0 bases from V and 5 bases from J, with 10 bases between. This CDR3 has 14 amino acids. The CDR3 region is CSARDRGRTGELFF. The CDR3 DNA follows: TGCAGTGCTAGAGATAGGGGTCGAACCGGGGAGCTGTTTTTT.

This clonotype was detected only a few times. The V call is TRBV27, the J call TRBJ1-5; TRBD1 is a possible D gene (6 bases). Germline V gene lookup returns CDR1 MNHEY and CDR2 SMNVEV (reference sequence). This CDR3 region has 15 residues. V shed 6 bases and J shed 2 bases, with 14 bases lying between them. This CDR3 reads CASRRGGQGNQPQHF. The CDR3 DNA reads as TGTGCCAGCAGACGGGGGGGGCAGGGCAATCAGCCCCAGCATTTT.